The entry that follows covers one TCR beta chain sequence. Generated by immunoSEQ multiplex PCR, the TCRdb table keeps only in-frame clones and is missing some. The sample holds 200,000 to 250,000 clones, roughly 94% seen once. The sample originates from a study of control samples from healthy donors and cancer patients. The germline CDR1 and CDR2 sequences are MNHEY and SVGAGI. V gave up 5 bases and J gave up 6 bases; unmatched junction bases: 5. The length of the CDR3 is 15 residues. V is TRBV6-5 and J is TRBJ2-2; TRBD2 aligns across 11 bases. Material for sequencing was blood. The TCR was taken from a man in his fifties or sixties in good health. The CDR3 loop is CASSPIAGGPGELFF. Here the CDR3 DNA reads TGTGCCAGCAGTCCGATAGCGGGGGGGCCCGGGGAGCTGTTTTTT.